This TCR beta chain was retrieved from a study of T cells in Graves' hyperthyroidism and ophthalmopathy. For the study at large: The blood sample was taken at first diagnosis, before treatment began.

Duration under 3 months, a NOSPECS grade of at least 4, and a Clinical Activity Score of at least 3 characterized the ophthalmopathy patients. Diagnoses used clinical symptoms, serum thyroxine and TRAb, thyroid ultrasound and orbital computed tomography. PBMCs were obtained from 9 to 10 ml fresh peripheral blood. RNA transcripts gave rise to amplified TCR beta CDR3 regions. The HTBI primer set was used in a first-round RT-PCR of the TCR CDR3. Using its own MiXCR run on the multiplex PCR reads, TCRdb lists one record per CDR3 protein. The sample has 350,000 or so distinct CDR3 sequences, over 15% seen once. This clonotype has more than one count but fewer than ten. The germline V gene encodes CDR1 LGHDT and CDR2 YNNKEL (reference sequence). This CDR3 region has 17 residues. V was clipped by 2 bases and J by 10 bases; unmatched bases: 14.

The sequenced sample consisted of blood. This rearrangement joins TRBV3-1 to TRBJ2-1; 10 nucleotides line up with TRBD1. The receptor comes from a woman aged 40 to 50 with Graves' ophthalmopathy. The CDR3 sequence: CASSQPPGDRGCLEQFF. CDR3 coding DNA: TGTGCCAGCAGCCAACCTCCCGGGGACAGGGGATGTCTCGAGCAGTTCTTC.